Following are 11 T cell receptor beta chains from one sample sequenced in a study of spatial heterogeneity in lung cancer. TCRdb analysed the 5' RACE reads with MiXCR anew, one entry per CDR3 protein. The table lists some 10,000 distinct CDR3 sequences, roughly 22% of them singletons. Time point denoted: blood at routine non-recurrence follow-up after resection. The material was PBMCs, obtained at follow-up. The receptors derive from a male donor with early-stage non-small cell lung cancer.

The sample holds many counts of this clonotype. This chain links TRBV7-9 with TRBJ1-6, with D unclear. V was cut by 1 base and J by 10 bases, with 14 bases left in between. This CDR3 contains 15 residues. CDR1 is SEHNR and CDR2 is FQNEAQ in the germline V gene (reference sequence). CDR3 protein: CASSLDYWQKSPLHF. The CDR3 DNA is TGTGCCAGCAGCTTAGATTATTGGCAGAAGTCACCCCTCCACTTT.

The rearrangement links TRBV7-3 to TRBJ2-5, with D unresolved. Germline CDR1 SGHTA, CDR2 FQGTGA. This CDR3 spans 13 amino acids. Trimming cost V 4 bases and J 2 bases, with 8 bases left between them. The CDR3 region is CASSSDPQETQYF. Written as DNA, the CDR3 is TGTGCCAGCAGCTCAGACCCACAAGAGACCCAGTACTTC.

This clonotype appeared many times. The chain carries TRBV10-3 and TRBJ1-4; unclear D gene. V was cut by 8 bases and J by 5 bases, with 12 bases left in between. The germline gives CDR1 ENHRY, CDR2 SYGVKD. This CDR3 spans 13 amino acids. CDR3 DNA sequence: TGTGCCATCGGCGGCGGGGAGAATGAAAAACTGTTTTTT. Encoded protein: CAIGGGENEKLFF.

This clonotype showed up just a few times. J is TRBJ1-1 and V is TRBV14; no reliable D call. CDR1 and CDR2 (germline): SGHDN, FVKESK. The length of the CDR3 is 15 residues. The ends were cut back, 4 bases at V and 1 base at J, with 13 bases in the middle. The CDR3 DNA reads TGTGCCAGCAGCCGATCAGGAGGGTGGAACACTGAAGCTTTCTTT. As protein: CASSRSGGWNTEAFF.

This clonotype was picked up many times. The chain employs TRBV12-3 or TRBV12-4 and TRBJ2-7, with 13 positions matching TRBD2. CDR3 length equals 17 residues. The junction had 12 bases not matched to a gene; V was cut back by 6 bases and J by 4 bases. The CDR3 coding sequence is TGTGCCAGCAGCCCGACTAGCGGGAGGCTCGGGGCGTACGAGCAGTACTTC. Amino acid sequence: CASSPTSGRLGAYEQYF.

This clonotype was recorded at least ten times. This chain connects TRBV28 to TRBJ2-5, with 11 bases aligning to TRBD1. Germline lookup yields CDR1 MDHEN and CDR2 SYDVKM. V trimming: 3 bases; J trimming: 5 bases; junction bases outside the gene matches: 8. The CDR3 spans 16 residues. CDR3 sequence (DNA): TGTGCCAGCAGTTTTGGGGGACAGGGGGTCCGGGAGACCCAGTACTTC. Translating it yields CASSFGGQGVRETQYF.

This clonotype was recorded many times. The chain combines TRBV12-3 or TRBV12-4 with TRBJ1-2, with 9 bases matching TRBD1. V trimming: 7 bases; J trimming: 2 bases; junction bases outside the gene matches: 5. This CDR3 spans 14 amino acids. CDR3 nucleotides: TGTGCCAGCATTACCGGGACAGGGAACTATGGCTACACCTTC. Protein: CASITGTGNYGYTF.

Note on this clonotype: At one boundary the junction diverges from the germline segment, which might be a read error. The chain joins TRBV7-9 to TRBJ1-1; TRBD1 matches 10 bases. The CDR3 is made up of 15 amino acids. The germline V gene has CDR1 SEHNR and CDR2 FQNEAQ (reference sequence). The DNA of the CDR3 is TGTGTCAGCAGCTTAGGGGGACAGGGGATATCTGAAGCTTTCTTT. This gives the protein CVSSLGGQGISEAFF.

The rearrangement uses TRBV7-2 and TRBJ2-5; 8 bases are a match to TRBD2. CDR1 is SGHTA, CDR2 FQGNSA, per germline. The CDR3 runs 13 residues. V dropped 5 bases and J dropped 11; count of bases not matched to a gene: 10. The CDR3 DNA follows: TGTGCCAGCAGCCAGAACGGGAGGGCGGGGCAGTACTTC. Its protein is CASSQNGRAGQYF.

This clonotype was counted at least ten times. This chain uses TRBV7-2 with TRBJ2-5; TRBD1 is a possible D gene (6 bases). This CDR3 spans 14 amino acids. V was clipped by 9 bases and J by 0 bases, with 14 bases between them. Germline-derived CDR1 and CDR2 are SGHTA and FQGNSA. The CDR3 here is CASTDRSYQETQYF. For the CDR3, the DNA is TGTGCCAGTACGGACAGATCGTACCAAGAGACCCAGTACTTC. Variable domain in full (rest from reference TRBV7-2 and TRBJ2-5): GAGVSQSPSNKVTEKGKDVELRCDPISGHTALYWYRQSLGQGLEFLIYFQGNSAPDKSGLPSDRFSAERTGGSVSTLTIQRTQQEDSAVYLCASTDRSYQETQYFGPGTRLLVL.

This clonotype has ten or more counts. CDR3 bases: TGCGCCAGCAGCCAGGCTGGGGTTGGGGCTGGGGCCAACGTCCTGACTTTC. It specifies CASSQAGVGAGANVLTF. This chain joins TRBV5-1 and TRBJ2-6; D uncertain. CDR3 length: 17 amino acids. CDR1 and CDR2 from the germline V gene are SGHRS and YFSETQ. V was trimmed by 4 bases and J by 2 bases, leaving 16 bases between them. Based on the CDR3 plus reference TRBV5-1 and TRBJ2-6, the full variable domain is KAGVTQTPRYLIKTRGQQVTLSCSPISGHRSVSWYQQTPGQGLQFLFEYFSETQRNKGNFPGRFSGRQFSNSRSEMNVSTLELGDSALYLCASSQAGVGAGANVLTFGAGSRLTVL.